This TCR beta chain was found in a study of blood T cell repertoires in COVID-19. TCRdb's copy holds only in-frame clones and misses some; the assay was immunoSEQ multiplex PCR. This sample yields over 200,000 clones, of which approximately 80% are seen a single time; roughly 7.8% belongs to the top ten. Seattle's cohort entered during active infection and was followed longitudinally. CDR1 is ENHRY, CDR2 SYGVKD, per germline. Trimming cost V 8 bases and J 1 base, with 14 bases left between them. The CDR3 extends over 14 amino acids. The rearrangement joins TRBV10-3 to TRBJ1-1, with D unclear. Sequencing was done on a sample of peripheral blood. The source of this sequence is a woman aged 80 or over with COVID-19, enrolled during active disease. CDR3 bases: TGTGCCATCTCTGCGGGGTTGGGGAACACTGAAGCTTTCTTT. Its protein is CAISAGLGNTEAFF.